This entry lists 22 T cell receptor beta chains sequenced from one sample in a study of beta chain features in type 1 diabetes. Regarding the study as a whole: Shortening that was moderate but significant affected the TCRB CDR3s of Type 1 diabetes patients in all four CD4+ subsets.

Antigen specificity for these receptors is unknown. The whole isolated RNA underwent reverse transcription, so sequencing captured expressed TCRB transcripts. Libraries were prepared by immunoSEQ multiplex PCR; TCRdb keeps only in-frame clonotypes and omits some of them. Of around 650,000 clones in the sample, around 12% were seen once. Input material: naive CD4+ T cells from blood. The receptors come from a young man with type 1 diabetes.

This sequence joins TRBV2 and TRBJ1-3, with D tentatively TRBD1 (6 bases). The germline gives CDR1 SNHLY, CDR2 FYNNEI. This CDR3 contains 14 residues. Trimming shortened V by 6 bases and J by 0 bases, and 9 bases separated the two germline ends. The CDR3 loop is CASSTDSSGNTIYF. In DNA, the CDR3 is TGTGCCAGCAGCACGGACAGCTCTGGAAACACCATATATTTT.

This clone was seen a handful of times. This rearrangement joins TRBV11-3 to TRBJ2-3; possibly TRBD2 for D (5 bases). Germline CDR1 reads SGHNT; CDR2 reads YENEEA. Trimming pared 3 bases from V and 2 bases from J, leaving 9 bases between. The CDR3 covers 14 residues. The CDR3: CASSFGETTDTQYF. CDR3 nucleotide sequence: TGTGCCAGCAGCTTCGGGGAAACCACAGATACGCAGTATTTT.

This clone has only a few counts. The CDR3 spells CASSLSPPATDRVGANVLTF. The CDR3 nucleotides read TGTGCCAGCAGTTTATCACCTCCGGCAACAGACAGGGTTGGGGCCAACGTCCTGACTTTC. This sequence joins TRBV27 and TRBJ2-6, with 7 bases aligning to TRBD1. J gave up 3 bases and V 0 bases, and 14 bases lay outside the gene matches. Looked up from germline, CDR1 is MNHEY and CDR2 is SMNVEV (reference sequence). The CDR3 contains 20 residues.

The chain employs TRBV7-2 and TRBJ1-1; the D is unclear. Looked up from germline, CDR1 is SGHTA and CDR2 is FQGNSA. Trimming took off 7 bases at V and 1 base at J, with 13 bases between the two ends. The CDR3 contains 14 residues. For the CDR3, the DNA is TGTGCCAGCACCCAATGGGGATGGAACACTGAAGCTTTCTTT. Its translation: CASTQWGWNTEAFF. The variable domain in full, completed from reference TRBV7-2 and TRBJ1-1, reads GAGVSQSPSNKVTEKGKDVELRCDPISGHTALYWYRQSLGQGLEFLIYFQGNSAPDKSGLPSDRFSAERTGGSVSTLTIQRTQQEDSAVYLCASTQWGWNTEAFFGQGTRLTVV.

This clone appeared a few times. J is TRBJ2-7 and V is TRBV7-8, with D perhaps TRBD1 (6 bases). This CDR3 is 13 amino acids long. Trimming cost V 7 bases and J 1 base, with 11 bases left between them. In germline, CDR1 is SGHVS, CDR2 FQNEAQ. CDR3 DNA sequence: TGTGCCAGCAACAGGGAGTTGTCCTACGAGCAGTACTTC. This gives the protein CASNRELSYEQYF.

This clone was seen a handful of times. The V call is TRBV2, the J call TRBJ2-7; 7 bases line up with TRBD1. Trimming at V came to 6 bases and at J to 5 bases, leaving 7 bases not matched to a gene. CDR3 length equals 13 residues. Looked up from germline, CDR1 is SNHLY and CDR2 is FYNNEI. CDR3 sequence reads: CASREQGPNEQYF. CDR3 in DNA: TGTGCCAGCAGAGAACAGGGGCCCAACGAGCAGTACTTC. Full variable domain (outside the CDR3, taken from reference TRBV2 and TRBJ2-7): EPEVTQTPSHQVTQMGQEVILRCVPISNHLYFYWYRQILGQKVEFLVSFYNNEISEKSEIFDDQFSVERPDGSNFTLKIRSTKLEDSAMYFCASREQGPNEQYFGPGTRLTVT.

This chain joins TRBV14 and TRBJ1-1; 8 bases line up with TRBD1. V lost 2 bases and J lost 8; bases outside the gene matches: 10. This CDR3 contains 15 residues. Germline CDR1 reads SGHDN; CDR2 reads FVKESK. The CDR3 protein is CASSQTRGLGREAFF. DNA for the CDR3: TGTGCCAGCAGCCAAACCAGGGGGCTGGGAAGGGAAGCTTTCTTT.

This chain joins TRBV7-9 and TRBJ1-2, with 8 bases matching TRBD1. Germline trimming cut 5 bases from V and 5 bases from J; bases unmatched to any gene: 10. This CDR3 comprises 15 residues. In germline, CDR1 is SEHNR, CDR2 FQNEAQ (reference sequence). The CDR3, as DNA: TGTGCCAGCAGCCCCGGGACAGGAAAGCTTTATGGCTACACCTTC. As protein: CASSPGTGKLYGYTF.

This clone was counted between two and nine times. This chain joins TRBV4-3 and TRBJ1-2, with 7 positions matching TRBD1. The length of the CDR3 is 14 residues. Trimming cost V 0 bases and J 4 bases; bases outside gene matches: 2. Germline V gene data show CDR1 as LGHNA and CDR2 as YSLEER. The CDR3 coding sequence is TGCGCCAGCAGCCAAGAAGCAGGGGGCTATGGCTACACCTTC. Protein product: CASSQEAGGYGYTF.

The table lists this clone with a few counts. The chain links TRBV7-2 to TRBJ2-7; 7 bases align to TRBD1. V was clipped by 4 bases and J by 1 base; unmatched bases: 7. Per the germline V gene, CDR1 is SGHTA and CDR2 is FQGNSA. CDR3 length: 15 amino acids. For the CDR3, the DNA is TGTGCCAGCAGCTCCTGGGGGACAGCATCCTACGAGCAGTACTTC. Amino acids: CASSSWGTASYEQYF.

The sample holds a few counts of this clone. The chain combines TRBV2 with TRBJ2-7; D not resolved. V was trimmed by 2 bases and J by 2 bases, leaving 10 bases between them. This CDR3 has 14 amino acids. Germline V lookup: CDR1 SNHLY, CDR2 FYNNEI. The DNA for the CDR3 is TGTGCCAGCAGTGAATTCAGGAACCCCTACGAGCAGTACTTC. This gives the protein CASSEFRNPYEQYF.

J is TRBJ2-7 and V is TRBV7-9; possibly TRBD1 for D (5 bases). From germline, CDR1 is SEHNR and CDR2 FQNEAQ (reference sequence). The CDR3 extends over 15 amino acids. Trimming pared 5 bases from V and 2 bases from J, leaving 16 bases between. The CDR3 DNA sequence: TGTGCCAGCAGCCTCAGGGCCTTAGATGCCTACGAGCAGTACTTC. Protein sequence: CASSLRALDAYEQYF.

There are a few counts of this clone. The rearrangement joins TRBV7-9 to TRBJ2-1; D may be TRBD2 (5 bases). The CDR3 runs to 15 residues. V lost 3 bases and J 3 bases, leaving 12 bases between the germline ends. Germline-derived CDR1 and CDR2 are SEHNR and FQNEAQ (reference sequence). The CDR3 spells CASSLTAGYYNEQFF. The CDR3 DNA sequence: TGTGCCAGCAGCTTGACGGCGGGTTACTACAATGAGCAGTTCTTC.

The rearrangement uses TRBV4-1 and TRBJ1-1; maybe TRBD1 (6 bases). The CDR3 is made up of 16 amino acids. The ends were cut back, 1 base at V and 3 bases at J, with 15 bases in the middle. Looked up from germline, CDR1 is MGHRA and CDR2 is YSYEKL. CDR3 sequence: CASSQGVGGGYTEAFF. DNA for the CDR3: TGCGCCAGCAGCCAAGGAGTAGGGGGGGGTTACACTGAAGCTTTCTTT.

This sequence joins TRBV2 and TRBJ2-1, with 8 bases lining up with TRBD1. The germline V gene encodes CDR1 SNHLY and CDR2 FYNNEI. The CDR3 has 13 amino acids. V lost 5 bases, J lost 15 bases, and 12 bases stayed unmatched. CDR3 sequence (DNA): TGTGCCAGCAGTCCGCGGCCAGGGGGCTTAACGTTCTTC. It encodes CASSPRPGGLTFF.

This chain uses TRBV7-2 with TRBJ1-2; D call uncertain. The V gene's germline CDR1 is SGHTA and CDR2 FQGNSA. Trimming left V 1 base short and J 7 bases short, with 16 bases between. The CDR3 totals 15 residues. CDR3 sequence reads: CASSLVSPEHLGYTF. The CDR3 DNA reads TGTGCCAGCAGCTTAGTATCGCCCGAACATCTTGGCTACACCTTC.

The chain is built from TRBV9 and TRBJ1-1; no definite D call. CDR3 length: 13 amino acids. Germline CDR1 SGDLS, CDR2 YYNGEE. V shed 2 bases and J shed 1 base, with 6 bases lying between them. DNA for the CDR3: TGTGCCAGCAGCGTTGGGAAGAACACTGAAGCTTTCTTT. Its translation: CASSVGKNTEAFF.

V is TRBV11-2 and J is TRBJ1-5, with D unclear. The V gene lost 0 bases and the J gene lost 0 bases, with 6 bases spanning the gap. CDR1 and CDR2 (germline): SGHAT, FQNNGV. This CDR3 has 15 residues. CDR3 sequence: CASSLEAGSNQPQHF. CDR3 in DNA: TGTGCCAGCAGCTTAGAGGCCGGTAGCAATCAGCCCCAGCATTTT.

The chain combines TRBV5-1 with TRBJ1-2; TRBD1 matches at 9 bases. The CDR3 length is 16 residues. CDR1 is SGHRS, CDR2 YFSETQ, per germline. The V gene end was trimmed by 3 bases and the J gene end by 3 bases; junction bases not matched to a gene: 9. The DNA for the CDR3 is TGCGCCAGCAGCTCTCCGGGACAGGGAAATGACTATGGCTACACCTTC. This codes for CASSSPGQGNDYGYTF.

In this sample, this clone turned up a few times. This chain uses TRBV29-1 with TRBJ1-2; 12 positions agree with TRBD1. This CDR3 has 14 amino acids. Germline lookup yields CDR1 SQVTM and CDR2 ANQGSEA. V was clipped by 7 bases and J by 7 bases; unmatched bases: 10. This CDR3 is CSAGGQGASSGYTF. In DNA, the CDR3 is TGCAGCGCTGGGGGACAGGGGGCGTCATCTGGCTACACCTTC.

The gene calls are TRBV29-1 and TRBJ2-2; TRBD1 might be the D (5 bases). Germline CDR1 SQVTM, CDR2 ANQGSEA. There are 13 residues in the CDR3. In DNA form, the CDR3 reads TGCACCATCGGGCAGGGCCAAGCCGGGGAGCTGTTTTTT. It encodes CTIGQGQAGELFF.

This clone appeared a few times. The V gene is TRBV6-6, the J gene TRBJ2-2, with 7 bases that match TRBD1. CDR1 MNHNY and CDR2 SVGAGI come from the germline V gene (reference sequence). This CDR3 has 15 amino acids. V shed 6 bases and J 0 bases; nucleotides not matched to a gene: 4. CDR3 coding DNA: TGTGCCAGCAGGTCGACAGGGACGAACACCGGGGAGCTGTTTTTT. It translates to CASRSTGTNTGELFF.